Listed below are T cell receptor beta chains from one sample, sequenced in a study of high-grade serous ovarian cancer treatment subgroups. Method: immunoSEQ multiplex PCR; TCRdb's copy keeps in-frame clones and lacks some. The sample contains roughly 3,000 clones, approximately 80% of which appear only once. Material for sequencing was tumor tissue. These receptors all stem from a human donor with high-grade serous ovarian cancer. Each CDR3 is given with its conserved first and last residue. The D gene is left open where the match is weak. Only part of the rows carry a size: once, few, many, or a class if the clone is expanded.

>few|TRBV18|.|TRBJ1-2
TGTGCCAGCTCACAAGAGACAAGGGCCTATGGCTACACCTTC
CASSQETRAYGYTF
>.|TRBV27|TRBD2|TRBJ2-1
TGTGCCAGCAGTTTAGGGGGGGAGGGCTACAATGAGCAGTTCTTC
CASSLGGEGYNEQFF
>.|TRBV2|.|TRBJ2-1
TGTGCCAGCACCACAAGGGACCCGTACCTTGAGCAGTTCTTC
CASTTRDPYLEQFF
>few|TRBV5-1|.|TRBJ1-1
TGCGCCAGCAGCTTGGGTAGCAGTTCCACTGAAGCTTTCTTT
CASSLGSSSTEAFF
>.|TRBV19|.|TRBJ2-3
TGTGCCAGTAGATCGGAGGCAGATACGCAGTATTTT
CASRSEADTQYF
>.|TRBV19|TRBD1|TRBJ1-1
TGTGCCAGTAGTGTTGGGACAGGAAAAAAGAACACTGAAGCTTTCTTT
CASSVGTGKKNTEAFF
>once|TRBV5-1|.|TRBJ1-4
TGCGCCAGCAGCGACTCAATCGGACAGAAGAATGAAAAACTGTTTTTT
CASSDSIGQKNEKLFF
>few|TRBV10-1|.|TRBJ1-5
TGCGCCAGCAGTGACTATGACCAGCCCCAGCATTTT
CASSDYDQPQHF
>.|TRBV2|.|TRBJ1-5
TGTGCCAGCAGTGAAAGGGGCGGAGAAATCAGCAATCAGCCCCAGCATTTT
CASSERGGEISNQPQHF
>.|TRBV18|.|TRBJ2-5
TGTGCCAGCTCACCAGGCGGGACGGAAAGGACCCAGTACTTC
CASSPGGTERTQYF
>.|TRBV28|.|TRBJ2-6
TGTGCCAGCGGCCCTAGGGCTGGGGCCAACGTCCTGACTTTC
CASGPRAGANVLTF
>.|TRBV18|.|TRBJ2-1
TGTGCCAGCTCACGAGCTCGGGGGCAGTTCTTC
CASSRARGQFF
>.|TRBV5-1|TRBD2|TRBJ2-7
TGCGCCAGCAGCTTGGCCGCTAGCGGGAGTCCCCACGAGCAGTACTTC
CASSLAASGSPHEQYF
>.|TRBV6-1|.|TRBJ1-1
TGTGCCAGCAGTGAAGCGCACTTAACTGAAGCTTTCTTT
CASSEAHLTEAFF
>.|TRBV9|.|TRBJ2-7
TGTGCCAGCAGCGTAGGGACTACCCATACCTACGAGCAGTACTTC
CASSVGTTHTYEQYF
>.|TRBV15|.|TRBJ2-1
TGTGCCACCAGCTACCGGGGCAATGAGCAGTTCTTC
CATSYRGNEQFF
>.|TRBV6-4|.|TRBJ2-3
TGTGCCAGCAGTGGGGACAGCACAGATACGCAGTATTTT
CASSGDSTDTQYF
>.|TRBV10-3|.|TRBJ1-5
TGTGCCATCAAACTAGGTGGGATGGTACCCTCCGGCAATCAGCCCCAGCATTTT
CAIKLGGMVPSGNQPQHF